The clone carrying this T cell receptor beta chain was recorded many times. Its target is unknown. TCRdb reanalysed the RT-PCR reads using MiXCR and keeps one entry per CDR3 protein. The repertoire includes over 400,000 distinct CDR3 sequences, under 15% of them detected once, and under 15% sits in the top ten. The source of the sample is a study of response to subunit inactivated influenza vaccine. Study-level points and caveats: Each seasonal flu vaccination may recruit only limited new T cells, authors suggested.

CDR1 is SGHVS and CDR2 is FNYEAQ in the germline V gene. J gave up 4 bases and V 1 base, and 3 bases lay outside the gene matches. The CDR3 spans 14 residues. The J gene is TRBJ2-7, the V gene TRBV7-6; 8 bases align to TRBD1. This receptor was obtained from a man aged 45-65 years who received an inactivated influenza vaccine. The sequences come from PBMCs from blood, collected roughly 48 days after vaccination. DNA of the CDR3: TGTGCCAGCAGCTTAGGGACAGGGTTTTACGAGCAGTACTTC. This translates into CASSLGTGFYEQYF.